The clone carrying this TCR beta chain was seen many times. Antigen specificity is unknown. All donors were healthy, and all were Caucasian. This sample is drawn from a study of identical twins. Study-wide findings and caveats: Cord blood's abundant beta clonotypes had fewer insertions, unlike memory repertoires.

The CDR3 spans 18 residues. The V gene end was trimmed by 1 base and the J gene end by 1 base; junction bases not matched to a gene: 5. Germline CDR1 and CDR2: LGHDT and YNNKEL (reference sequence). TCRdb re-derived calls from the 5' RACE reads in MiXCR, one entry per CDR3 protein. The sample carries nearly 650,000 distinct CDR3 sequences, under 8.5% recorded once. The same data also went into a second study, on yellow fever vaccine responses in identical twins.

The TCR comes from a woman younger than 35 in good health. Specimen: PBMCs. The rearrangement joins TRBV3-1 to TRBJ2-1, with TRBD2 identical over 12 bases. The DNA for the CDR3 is TGTGCCAGCAGCCAAGGACTAGCGGGGGAGCTATCCTACAATGAGCAGTTCTTC. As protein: CASSQGLAGELSYNEQFF.